This T cell receptor (beta chain) was recorded in a study of OX40 agonist ivuxolimab in advanced cancers. Context from the whole study: The costimulatory receptor OX40 (CD134) was targeted by ivuxolimab, a fully human IgG2 agonistic monoclonal antibody. Patients were allowed to have had prior anti-PD-1, anti-PD-L1 or anti-CTLA-4 therapy, and about 40% of the dose-escalation patients had been treated with checkpoint inhibitors. Partial responses were achieved by three dose-escalation patients, of whom one had hepatocellular carcinoma and two had cutaneous melanoma. Of the approximately 54 dose-escalation patients, hepatocellular carcinoma was present in some 19, melanoma in roughly 15, renal cell carcinoma in 9 and head and neck cancer in 9. The monotherapy dose-escalation portion (N ≈ 56 patients) of the phase I ivuxolimab trial is reported in the paper. The point of sequencing TCRbeta in the periphery was to test whether ivuxolimab changed TCR sequence diversity and drove clonal T-cell expansion. The dose-escalation cohort was about 87% male with a mean age of about 65 years, ranging from roughly 20 to 80. Intravenous ivuxolimab was administered to patients every 2 weeks at six dose levels: 0.01, 0.1, 0.3, 1.5, 3 and 10 mg/kg.

A word on this clone: Its antigen remains undetermined. The record has no base qualities; no much larger clone is one base away.

For sequencing of the TCRbeta CDR3 region, genomic DNA was extracted from the sorted cells. The immunoSEQ Assay was used for sequencing of TCRbeta CDR3 regions. TCRdb's version of the immuneACCESS table is confined to in-frame rearrangements and falls short of the full clone set. An unresolved V gene accounts for under half of the shortfall where checked; the remainder is of unknown origin. This sample lists fewer than 50,000 clones; more than 75% were detected once. 10% of the sample belongs to the ten largest clones. Patients with a history of autoimmune disease or receiving systemic immunosuppression were excluded from the trial. Peripheral blood for TCR sequencing was drawn from every dose cohort at baseline, at cycle 4 day 1 and at cycle 7 day 1. Samples were obtained from an open-label, multicenter, first-in-human phase I dose-escalation trial of ivuxolimab. Adults with locally advanced or metastatic head and neck squamous cell, hepatocellular, melanoma or renal cell carcinoma were enrolled in the trial. Before TCR sequencing, CD4+ and CD8+ T cells were separately sorted from peripheral blood.

What the work shows at the level of the full study, not this receptor alone: After ivuxolimab, more expanded clones were found on average in CD8+ T cells than in CD4+ T cells. Partial responders in the 0.1-3.0 mg/kg groups had among the lowest normalized peripheral clonal expansion, especially among CD8+ T cells. Low levels of normalized T-cell clonal expansion were also seen in some nonresponding patients. At doses of 0.1 to 3.0 mg/kg, clonal expansion of both CD4+ and CD8+ blood T cells was observed from baseline to week 6. Which antigens the clonally expanded peripheral T cells were specific for was not determined.

The V end loses 4 bases and the J end loses 5 bases, and a stretch of 10 bases separates them. There are 13 amino acids in the CDR3, from cysteine to phenylalanine inclusive. Only CDR3 DNA remains: 39 bases, in frame from the first base. The germline V gene gives CDR1 as SGHTA and CDR2 as FQGTGA. The sequence was obtained from an adult with an advanced solid tumor such as melanoma, head and neck, liver or kidney cancer. The sequence links TRBV7-3 to TRBJ2-3; the D region may be TRBD1 or TRBD2, each matching 5 bases equally. The sample consisted of CD4+ or CD8+ T cells sorted from blood, taken in a trial of the OX40 agonist ivuxolimab. The CDR3 protein is CASSSEGQDTQYF. The DNA sequence is as follows: TGTGCCAGCAGCTCCGAGGGGCAAGATACGCAGTATTTT.